This T cell receptor (beta chain) was sequenced in a study of blood T cell repertoires in COVID-19. Study summary: Donors in the United States, Italy and Spain gave samples during acute or convalescent COVID-19. T cells, B-cell-depleted T cells, or PBMCs provided the cDNA or gDNA that served as material.

This clone was counted a few times. V gave up 7 bases and J gave up 5 bases; unmatched junction bases: 9. The CDR3 runs to 15 residues. Germline CDR1 is SNHLY and CDR2 is FYNNEI. Original analysis: By means of reference gene primer amplification, nucleated cell counts were estimated. Repertoires were generated with immunoSEQ multiplex PCR, while TCRdb's copy carries only in-frame clones and drops some. That table gives V, J and clone size, and the DNA gave D and trimming. Among under 40,000 clones listed, under 90% were seen once. This TCR came from a human donor in a cohort sampled during active COVID-19. The sequenced sample was peripheral blood. V and J are TRBV2 and TRBJ2-2; 8 nucleotides line up with TRBD1. CDR3 in amino acids: CASTKGDRRTGELFF. In DNA, the CDR3 is TGTGCCAGCACCAAAGGGGACAGGAGGACCGGGGAGCTGTTTTTT. Full variable domain (outside the CDR3, taken from reference TRBV2 and TRBJ2-2): EPEVTQTPSHQVTQMGQEVILRCVPISNHLYFYWYRQILGQKVEFLVSFYNNEISEKSEIFDDQFSVERPDGSNFTLKIRSTKLEDSAMYFCASTKGDRRTGELFFGEGSRLTVL.